One T cell receptor (beta chain) is described in this entry. Its specificity is not known. Assay: immunoSEQ multiplex PCR; the TCRdb copy retains only in-frame clones and omits some. The profile covers approximately 30,000 clones, with about 86% appearing a single time and approximately 6.2% taken by the ten largest. These data originate in a study of T cell responses to AZD1222 COVID-19 vaccine. For the study at large: Researchers grouped second doses given at about 4 or about 12 weeks into one pool. Overall study results and limits: Reportedly, nearly half the spike-specific TCRs target unmutated variant regions. In all cases, repertoires were sampled only after the peak T cell response. Spike-specific TCR breadth and depth both grew after two AZD1222 doses.

The germline V gene encodes CDR1 SGDLS and CDR2 YYNGEE. The germline V and J ends were trimmed by 4 bases and 2 bases, with 10 bases remaining between them. The CDR3 spans 14 residues. This TCR was sampled from an adult in good health. The source was peripheral blood, collected on day 0 of AZD1222 vaccination. This chain uses TRBV9 with TRBJ1-5, with D maybe TRBD1 (6 bases). The CDR3 loop is CASSLRGGNQPQHF. In DNA, the CDR3 is TGTGCCAGCAGCTTAAGGGGGGGCAATCAGCCCCAGCATTTT.